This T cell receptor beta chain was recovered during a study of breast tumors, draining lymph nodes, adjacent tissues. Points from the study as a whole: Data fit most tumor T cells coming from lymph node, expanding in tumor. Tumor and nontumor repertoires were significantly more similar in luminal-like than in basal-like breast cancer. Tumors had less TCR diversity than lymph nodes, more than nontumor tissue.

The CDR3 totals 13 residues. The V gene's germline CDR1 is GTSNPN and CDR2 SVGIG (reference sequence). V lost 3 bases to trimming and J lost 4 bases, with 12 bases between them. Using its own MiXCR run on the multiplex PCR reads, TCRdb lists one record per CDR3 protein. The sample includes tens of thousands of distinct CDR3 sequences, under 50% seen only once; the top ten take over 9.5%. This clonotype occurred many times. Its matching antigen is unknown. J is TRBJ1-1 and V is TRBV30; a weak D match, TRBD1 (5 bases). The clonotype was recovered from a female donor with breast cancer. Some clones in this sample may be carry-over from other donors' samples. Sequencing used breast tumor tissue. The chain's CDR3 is CAWSPGIGTEAFF. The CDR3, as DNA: TGTGCCTGGAGCCCAGGGATAGGCACTGAAGCTTTCTTT.